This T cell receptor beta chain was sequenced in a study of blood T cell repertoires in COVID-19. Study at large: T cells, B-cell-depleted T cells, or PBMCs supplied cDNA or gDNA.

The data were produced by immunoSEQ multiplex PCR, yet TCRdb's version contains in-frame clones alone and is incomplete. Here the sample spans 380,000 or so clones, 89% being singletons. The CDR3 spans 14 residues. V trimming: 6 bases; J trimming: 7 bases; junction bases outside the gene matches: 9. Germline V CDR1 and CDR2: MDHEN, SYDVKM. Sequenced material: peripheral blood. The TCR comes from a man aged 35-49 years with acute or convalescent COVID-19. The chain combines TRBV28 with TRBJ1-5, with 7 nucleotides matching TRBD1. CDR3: CASRPDRVNQPQHF. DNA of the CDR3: TGTGCCAGCAGACCCGACAGGGTCAACCAGCCCCAGCATTTT.